Each of the 26 T cell receptor beta chains below was sequenced from the same sample in a study of long-term antiretroviral therapy in people with HIV. Investigators performed immunoSEQ version v3.0 at survey level. Profiling relied on immunoSEQ multiplex PCR, and the TCRdb table lists in-frame clones only, not all of them. This sample carries around 30,000 clones, 88% of them seen once, and the ten largest clones take around 4.4%. The sequencing here drew on unsorted PBMCs, taken 0.5 years after starting antiretroviral therapy. These receptors were obtained from a young woman with HIV.

The chain couples TRBV7-9 to TRBJ1-2, with D tentatively TRBD1 (6 bases). Germline V lookup: CDR1 SEHNR, CDR2 FQNEAQ (reference sequence). V was pared by 3 bases and J by 8 bases, with 25 bases between. The CDR3 spans 17 residues. The DNA of the CDR3 is TGTGCCAGCAGCTTTAGGACGGAAGGGTTCCTAGGGGGAGGCTACACCTTC. Its translation: CASSFRTEGFLGGGYTF.

V usage is TRBV27 and J usage is TRBJ2-7; D call uncertain. V lost 5 bases to trimming and J lost 4 bases, with 12 bases between them. Germline assignment: CDR1 MNHEY and CDR2 SMNVEV (reference sequence). The CDR3 extends over 13 amino acids. The CDR3 here is CASSPRTYYEQYF. The CDR3 DNA sequence: TGTGCCAGCAGTCCCCGGACGTATTACGAGCAGTACTTC.

The rearrangement joins TRBV5-1 to TRBJ2-7; 7 positions match TRBD2. The CDR3 spans 13 residues. Germline V gene sequence: CDR1 SGHRS, CDR2 YFSETQ. V lost 5 bases and J lost 3; bases outside the gene matches: 5. CDR3 coding DNA: TGCGCCAGCAGAGGGAGGGCGATCTACGAGCAGTACTTC. Protein product: CASRGRAIYEQYF.

V is TRBV19 and J is TRBJ2-1; 16 nucleotides match TRBD2. CDR1 is LNHDA, CDR2 SQIVND, per germline (reference sequence). This CDR3 has 17 amino acids. The J segment lost 7 bases and the V segment lost 1 base, leaving 4 bases of the junction unmatched. Here the CDR3 DNA reads TGTGCCAGTAGTATAGTGGGACTAGCGGGAGGGGGAAATGAGCAGTTCTTC. Translation: CASSIVGLAGGGNEQFF.

This chain uses TRBV25-1 with TRBJ1-2, with D maybe TRBD1 (5 bases). V was shortened by 2 bases and J by 4 bases, with 14 bases between the two germline ends. Germline V gene sequence: CDR1 MGHDK, CDR2 SYGVNS. This CDR3 is 15 amino acids long. Here the CDR3 DNA reads TGTGCCAGCAGTGAACTCTCGGGGGGGGGCTATGGCTACACCTTC. As protein: CASSELSGGGYGYTF.

The rearrangement links TRBV2 to TRBJ1-1, with D possibly TRBD1 on 5 matching bases. The CDR3 is 14 amino acids. V lost 6 bases to trimming and J lost 1 base, with 12 bases between them. Per the germline V gene, CDR1 is SNHLY and CDR2 is FYNNEI. CDR3 loop: CASSLKGQNTEAFF. Written as DNA, the CDR3 is TGTGCCAGCAGCCTTAAAGGACAGAACACTGAAGCTTTCTTT. The full variable domain, with the rest looked up from reference TRBV2 and TRBJ1-1, is EPEVTQTPSHQVTQMGQEVILRCVPISNHLYFYWYRQILGQKVEFLVSFYNNEISEKSEIFDDQFSVERPDGSNFTLKIRSTKLEDSAMYFCASSLKGQNTEAFFGQGTRLTVV.

The V gene is TRBV5-5, the J gene TRBJ2-7, with TRBD1 matching 8 bases. The CDR3 has 14 amino acids. CDR1 SGHKS and CDR2 YYEKEE come from the germline V gene (reference sequence). The trim removed 2 bases at V and 5 bases at J, leaving 6 bases unmatched. The CDR3: CASSFGDRLDEQYF. The CDR3 nucleotides are TGTGCCAGCAGCTTTGGGGACAGGCTAGACGAGCAGTACTTC.

The CDR3 reads CASSQDPSGRIEQYF. The CDR3 DNA reads TGTGCCAGCAGCCAAGATCCCAGCGGGAGAATCGAGCAGTACTTC. This rearrangement joins TRBV14 to TRBJ2-7, with 8 bases matching TRBD2. Germline V gene lookup returns CDR1 SGHDN and CDR2 FVKESK. J was trimmed by 6 bases and V by 0 bases; bases with no gene match: 7. This CDR3 has 15 amino acids.

The chain uses TRBV10-3 and TRBJ2-2; 14 nucleotides match TRBD2. The CDR3 runs 18 residues. The germline V gene has CDR1 ENHRY and CDR2 SYGVKD. Trimming at V came to 5 bases and at J to 5 bases, leaving 10 bases not matched to a gene. CDR3 residues: CAISLGLAGEVGTGELFF. The CDR3 nucleotides are TGTGCCATCAGTCTGGGACTAGCGGGAGAAGTAGGTACCGGGGAGCTGTTTTTT.

The chain links TRBV7-2 to TRBJ1-4; D not certain. The length of the CDR3 is 14 residues. Germline V gene data show CDR1 as SGHTA and CDR2 as FQGNSA. The V end was cut by 4 bases, the J end by 7 bases, with 13 bases between. The CDR3 protein is CASSSPRLGEKLFF. The DNA for the CDR3 is TGTGCCAGCAGCTCTCCACGCTTAGGTGAAAAACTGTTTTTT.

The chain uses TRBV7-9 and TRBJ2-1, with D perhaps TRBD2 (6 bases). The CDR3 loop spans 16 amino acids. Deletions cut 2 bases from V and 7 bases from J, with 18 bases between. Per germline, CDR1 SEHNR and CDR2 FQNEAQ (reference sequence). The CDR3 DNA reads as TGTGCCAGCAGCTTATGGACGCCCACCCGGGGGAATGAGCAGTTCTTC. Translating gives CASSLWTPTRGNEQFF. The full variable domain, its missing parts supplied by reference TRBV7-9 and TRBJ2-1, is DTGVSQNPRHKITKRGQNVTFRCDPISEHNRLYWYRQTLGQGPEFLTYFQNEAQLEKSRLLSDRFSAERPKGSFSTLEIQRTEQGDSAMYLCASSLWTPTRGNEQFFGPGTRLTVL.

The chain carries TRBV6-5 and TRBJ2-5; the match to TRBD1 covers 12 bases. Germline CDR1 reads MNHEY; CDR2 reads SVGAGI. The V and J ends lost 9 bases and 5 bases, in that order; junction bases with no gene match: 7. The CDR3 is made up of 14 amino acids. CDR3 sequence: CASGDRGLRETQYF. The CDR3 DNA is TGTGCCAGTGGGGACAGGGGGCTTCGGGAGACCCAGTACTTC.

This chain uses TRBV6-5 with TRBJ1-3; no reliable D call. CDR1 is MNHEY and CDR2 is SVGAGI in the germline V gene. V lost 0 bases and J lost 0, with 9 bases in between. The CDR3 runs 16 residues. The CDR3 here is CASSYSGRSSGNTIYF. CDR3 in DNA: TGTGCCAGCAGTTACTCGGGGAGGTCCTCTGGAAACACCATATATTTT.

This chain links TRBV6-1 with TRBJ1-4; 11 nucleotides line up with TRBD1. Germline trimming cut 6 bases from V and 4 bases from J; bases unmatched to any gene: 4. The CDR3 extends over 15 amino acids. Germline CDR1 MNHNS, CDR2 SASEGT. The DNA for the CDR3 is TGTGCCAGCAGGGACAGGGGGCGGGGTAATGAAAAACTGTTTTTT. Translated: CASRDRGRGNEKLFF.

This chain connects TRBV4-2 to TRBJ2-1, with a weak D call TRBD2 (6 bases). CDR1 LGHNA and CDR2 YNFKEQ come from the germline V gene. V was cut by 0 bases and J by 2 bases, with 11 bases left in between. This CDR3 has 16 residues. CDR3 nucleotide sequence: TGTGCCAGCAGCCAAGATGGTAGCGGAACCTACAATGAGCAGTTCTTC. It translates to CASSQDGSGTYNEQFF.

V gene TRBV5-1 combines with J gene TRBJ2-2; 11 bases are a match to TRBD2. J was trimmed by 2 bases and V by 4 bases; bases with no gene match: 13. The CDR3 is made up of 19 amino acids. CDR1 is SGHRS, CDR2 YFSETQ, per germline. CDR3 sequence reads: CASSPLAGGPKINTGELFF. In nucleotides, the CDR3 is TGCGCCAGCAGCCCCCTAGCGGGAGGACCCAAGATTAACACCGGGGAGCTGTTTTTT.

This clone has only a few counts. The V and J genes are TRBV7-3 and TRBJ2-1; TRBD1 matches 7 bases. Germline values: CDR1 SGHTA, CDR2 FQGTGA. The ends lost 5 bases at V and 3 bases at J; junction bases unmatched: 10. The CDR3 runs to 16 residues. DNA for the CDR3: TGTGCCAGCAGCGCGCTTCTAGGGGGCGTCTACAATGAGCAGTTCTTC. This sequence encodes CASSALLGGVYNEQFF.

The chain employs TRBV5-5 and TRBJ2-3; 12 positions agree with TRBD2. Germline V gives CDR1 SGHKS, CDR2 YYEKEE (reference sequence). V lost 3 bases and J lost 0; bases outside the gene matches: 2. This CDR3 has 16 residues. The CDR3 is CASSSGTSGSTDTQYF. CDR3 sequence (DNA): TGTGCCAGCAGCTCGGGGACTAGCGGGAGCACAGATACGCAGTATTTT.

The sample holds a few counts of this clone. This chain links TRBV13 with TRBJ1-2; no reliable D call. This CDR3 has 12 residues. The V gene's germline CDR1 is PRHDT and CDR2 FYEKMQ (reference sequence). V was shortened by 1 base and J by 4 bases, with 4 bases between the two germline ends. The CDR3 spells CASSLEIYGYTF. CDR3 nucleotide sequence: TGTGCCAGCAGCTTAGAGATCTATGGCTACACCTTC.

This clone has just one count. The chain uses TRBV9 and TRBJ2-5, with 8 positions matching TRBD1. V was pared by 4 bases and J by 5 bases, with 10 bases of the junction left unmatched. Germline assignment: CDR1 SGDLS and CDR2 YYNGEE. This CDR3 spans 15 amino acids. This CDR3 reads CASSSGTGMEETQYF. CDR3 sequence (DNA): TGTGCCAGCAGCTCCGGGACAGGAATGGAGGAGACCCAGTACTTC.

The CDR3 DNA is TGTGCCAGCAGCGTAGCCGGGGTAGGGGCGAACACCGGGGAGCTGTTTTTT. This gives the protein CASSVAGVGANTGELFF. V is TRBV9 and J is TRBJ2-2; D is tentatively TRBD1 or TRBD2 (5 bases each). Per the germline V gene, CDR1 is SGDLS and CDR2 is YYNGEE. V dropped 0 bases and J dropped 0 bases, with 12 bases sitting between them. The CDR3 covers 17 residues.

V usage is TRBV19 and J usage is TRBJ2-7, with D perhaps matching TRBD1 (6 bases). The CDR3 has 15 residues. V dropped 3 bases and J dropped 6 bases, with 18 bases sitting between them. Germline assignment: CDR1 LNHDA and CDR2 SQIVND (reference sequence). This CDR3 is CASSISRNRDSEQYF. In nucleotides, the CDR3 is TGTGCCAGTAGTATCAGCCGGAACAGGGATAGCGAGCAGTACTTC.

The chain couples TRBV27 to TRBJ1-2; 8 bases are a match to TRBD1. V shed 6 bases and J 8 bases; nucleotides not matched to a gene: 5. Germline CDR1 reads MNHEY; CDR2 reads SMNVEV (reference sequence). The CDR3 spans 12 residues. The CDR3 DNA sequence: TGTGCCAGCAGCCAGGGGGCGGGGGGCTACACCTTC. Translated: CASSQGAGGYTF.

The CDR3 loop reads CASSLDRGWGETQYF. The CDR3 nucleotides read TGCGCCAGCAGCTTGGACAGGGGATGGGGGGAGACCCAGTACTTC. The V gene is TRBV5-1, the J gene TRBJ2-5; 7 nucleotides align to TRBD1. The CDR3 is 15 amino acids. The trim removed 0 bases at V and 5 bases at J, leaving 7 bases unmatched. Germline CDR1 is SGHRS and CDR2 is YFSETQ.

This chain connects TRBV9 to TRBJ2-5; 11 bases map to TRBD2. This CDR3 has 17 residues. Unmatched junction bases numbered 11, after V lost 7 bases and J lost 0 bases. Germline-derived CDR1 and CDR2 are SGDLS and YYNGEE. The CDR3 sequence: CASSPGGTSGYQETQYF. CDR3 bases: TGTGCCAGCTCCCCCGGGGGGACTAGCGGATACCAAGAGACCCAGTACTTC. Variable domain in full (rest from reference TRBV9 and TRBJ2-5): DSGVTQTPKHLITATGQRVTLRCSPRSGDLSVYWYQQSLDQGLQFLIQYYNGEERAKGNILERFSAQQFPDLHSELNLSSLELGDSALYFCASSPGGTSGYQETQYFGPGTRLLVL.

As regards this clone: This sample includes further DNA sequences coding for the same CDR3. The genes are TRBV9 and TRBJ2-3; 7 positions match TRBD2. In germline, CDR1 is SGDLS, CDR2 YYNGEE. Trimming removed 0 bases from V and 0 bases from J; junction bases left unmatched: 1. This CDR3 has 15 residues. The CDR3 spells CASSVASGSTDTQYF. In nucleotides, the CDR3 is TGTGCCAGCAGCGTAGCTAGCGGTAGCACAGATACGCAGTATTTT.